Here is one T cell receptor beta chain with its context. Here immunoSEQ multiplex PCR was the method, and the copy in TCRdb shows in-frame clones only, minus some. The profile shows tens of thousands of clones, about 92% of them singletons. The data were taken from a study of T cell changes during pregnancy in multiple sclerosis. Germline CDR1 reads MGHDK; CDR2 reads SYGVNS. The CDR3 has 18 residues. Trimming removed 6 bases from V and 2 bases from J; junction bases left unmatched: 16. The clonotype was recovered from a female donor with multiple sclerosis, enrolled in a pregnancy study. The source was peripheral blood, collected before pregnancy. This chain joins TRBV25-1 and TRBJ2-3, with TRBD2 matching over 8 bases. The CDR3 here is CASSAGVAAGDFTDTQYF. The CDR3, as DNA: TGTGCCAGCAGCGCCGGGGTGGCAGCGGGGGATTTCACAGATACGCAGTATTTT.